This TCR beta chain is drawn from a study of shared clonotypes between healthy human individuals. Here immunoSEQ multiplex PCR was the method, and the copy in TCRdb shows in-frame clones only, minus some. The sample has roughly 2.6 million clones; around 90% are singletons. CDR3 length equals 16 residues. With 1 base removed from V and 3 bases from J, the gap between germline ends came to 16 bases. The germline gives CDR1 SEHNR, CDR2 FQNEAQ (reference sequence). Researchers partitioned CD4+ cells into CD45RA+ naive and CD45RA-negative memory subsets. The TCR sequence derives from a man in his late teens or twenties in good health. The chain carries TRBV7-9 and TRBJ2-7; D not resolved. Sequencing used naive CD4+ T cells sorted from blood. Specified subset: CD45RA+ positively selected. The CDR3 loop reads CASSLGNGISSYEQYF. The CDR3 coding sequence is TGTGCCAGCAGCTTAGGGAACGGAATCAGCAGCTACGAGCAGTACTTC.